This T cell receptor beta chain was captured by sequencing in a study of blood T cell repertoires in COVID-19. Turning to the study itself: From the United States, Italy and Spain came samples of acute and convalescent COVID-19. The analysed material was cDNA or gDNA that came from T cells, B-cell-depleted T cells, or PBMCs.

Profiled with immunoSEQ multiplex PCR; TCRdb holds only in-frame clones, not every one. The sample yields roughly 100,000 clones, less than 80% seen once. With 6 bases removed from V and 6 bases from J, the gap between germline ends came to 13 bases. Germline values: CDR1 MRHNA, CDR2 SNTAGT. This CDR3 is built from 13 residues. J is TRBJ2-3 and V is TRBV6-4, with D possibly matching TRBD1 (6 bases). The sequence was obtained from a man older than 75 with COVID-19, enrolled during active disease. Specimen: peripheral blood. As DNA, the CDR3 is TGTGCCAGCAGCCTACAGGGCGGCGATACGCAGTATTTT. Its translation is CASSLQGGDTQYF.